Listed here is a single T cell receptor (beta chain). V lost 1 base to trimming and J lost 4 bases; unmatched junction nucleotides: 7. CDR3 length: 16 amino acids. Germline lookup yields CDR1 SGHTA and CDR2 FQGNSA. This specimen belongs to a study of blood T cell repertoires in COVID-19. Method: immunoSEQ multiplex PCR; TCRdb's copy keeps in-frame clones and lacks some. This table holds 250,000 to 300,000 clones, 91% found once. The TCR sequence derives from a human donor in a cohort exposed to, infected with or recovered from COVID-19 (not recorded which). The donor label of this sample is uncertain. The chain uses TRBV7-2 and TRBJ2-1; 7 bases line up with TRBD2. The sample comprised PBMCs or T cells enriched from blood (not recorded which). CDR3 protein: CASSLVGGTGYNEQFF. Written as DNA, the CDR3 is TGTGCCAGCAGCTTAGTGGGGGGGACGGGGTACAATGAGCAGTTCTTC.